The rows below give T cell receptor beta chains drawn from one sample of a study of T-cell memory formation after mild COVID-19. TCRdb passed the 5' RACE reads through MiXCR, listing each CDR3 protein once. This table holds 170,000 or so distinct CDR3 sequences, 20% to 25% found once. The sample consisted of PBMCs or a T cell subset sorted from them (not recorded which). These receptors all come from an adult woman who had mild COVID-19 (a few samples of this study predate the infection). Cell type and time point are not known. The CDR3 runs from the conserved cysteine through the conserved F or W.

v_call	cdr3_aa
TRBV29-1	CSVEGETQYF
TRBV11-3	CASSPRGRESYEQYF
TRBV3-1	CASSYDRGYGYTF
TRBV7-9	CASSLSDRVNSPLHF
TRBV12-3/TRBV12-4	CASSGRLTNEQYF
TRBV5-1	CASSLESYTDTQYF
TRBV24-1	CATRSPGTGDNEQFF
TRBV30	CAGGQFNTEAFF
TRBV7-2	CASSLFPGEKLFF
TRBV7-9	CASSANTGLAGDTQYF
TRBV7-6	CASSWGTGSGDTEAFF
TRBV27	CASSYAGGLYEQFF
TRBV4-1	CASSRMDRGQDTQYF
TRBV9	CASSPAGQPNTEAFF
TRBV7-9	CASSRRQGARNTEAFF
TRBV11-1	CARWDSLRETQYF
TRBV7-8	CASSLTSSAYNEQFF
TRBV20-1	CSASGTGEYYNYGYTF
TRBV20-1	CSARDDLAGESDTQYF
TRBV12-3/TRBV12-4	CASSFDVQPQHF
TRBV27	CAIPNPWTGASEQFF
TRBV7-9	CASSSTGVVDPKADTQYF
TRBV7-2	CAYLRGNYGYTF
TRBV6-1	CASISSLADYEQYF
TRBV29-1	CSVLLYEQFF
TRBV5-1	CASSLGGLDFDTQYF
TRBV7-9	CASRGVTIDGYTF
TRBV20-1	CSARPRDPPFYEQFF
TRBV7-9	CASSQDGPNTGELFF
TRBV9	CASSVDLGSSYEQYF
TRBV7-9	CASSFTGNGEQYF
TRBV12-3/TRBV12-4	CASSMMVGNTIYF
TRBV10-3	CAVNTGATTNEQFF
TRBV20-1	CSASPREPNTEAFF
TRBV9	CASSANTQYF
TRBV19	CASRASGTDFSSYEQYF
TRBV25-1	CASSEYGGNTGELFF
TRBV11-2	CASSQTYNSPLHF
TRBV6-5	CASSPHTGELFF
TRBV7-2	CASSQEGRETQYF
TRBV3-1	CASSPRGVGNQPQHF
TRBV4-3	CASSQDDSYEQYF
TRBV25-1	CASSEEGISTEAFF
TRBV20-1	CSARDPGSSLIYEQYF
TRBV28	CASKYPGPYNEQFF
TRBV9	CASTPRENTEAFF
TRBV24-1	CATSDPLLAASTDTQYF
TRBV6-2/TRBV6-3	CASSYVRKGYGYTF